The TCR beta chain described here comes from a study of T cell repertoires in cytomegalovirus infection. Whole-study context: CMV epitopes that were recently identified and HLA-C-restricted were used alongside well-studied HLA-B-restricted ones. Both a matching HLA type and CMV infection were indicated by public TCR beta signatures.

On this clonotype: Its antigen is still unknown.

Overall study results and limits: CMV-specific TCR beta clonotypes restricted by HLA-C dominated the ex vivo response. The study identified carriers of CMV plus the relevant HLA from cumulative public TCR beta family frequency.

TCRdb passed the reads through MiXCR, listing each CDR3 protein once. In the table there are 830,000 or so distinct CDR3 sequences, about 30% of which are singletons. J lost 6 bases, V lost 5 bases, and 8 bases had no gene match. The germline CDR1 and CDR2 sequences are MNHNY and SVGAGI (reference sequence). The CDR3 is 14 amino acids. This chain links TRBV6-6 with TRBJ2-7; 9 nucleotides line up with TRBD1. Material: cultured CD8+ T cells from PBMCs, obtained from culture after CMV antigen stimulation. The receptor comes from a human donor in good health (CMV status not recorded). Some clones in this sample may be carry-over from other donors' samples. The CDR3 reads CASSPGTGPVEQYF. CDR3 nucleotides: TGTGCCAGCAGTCCCGGGACAGGGCCTGTCGAGCAGTACTTC.